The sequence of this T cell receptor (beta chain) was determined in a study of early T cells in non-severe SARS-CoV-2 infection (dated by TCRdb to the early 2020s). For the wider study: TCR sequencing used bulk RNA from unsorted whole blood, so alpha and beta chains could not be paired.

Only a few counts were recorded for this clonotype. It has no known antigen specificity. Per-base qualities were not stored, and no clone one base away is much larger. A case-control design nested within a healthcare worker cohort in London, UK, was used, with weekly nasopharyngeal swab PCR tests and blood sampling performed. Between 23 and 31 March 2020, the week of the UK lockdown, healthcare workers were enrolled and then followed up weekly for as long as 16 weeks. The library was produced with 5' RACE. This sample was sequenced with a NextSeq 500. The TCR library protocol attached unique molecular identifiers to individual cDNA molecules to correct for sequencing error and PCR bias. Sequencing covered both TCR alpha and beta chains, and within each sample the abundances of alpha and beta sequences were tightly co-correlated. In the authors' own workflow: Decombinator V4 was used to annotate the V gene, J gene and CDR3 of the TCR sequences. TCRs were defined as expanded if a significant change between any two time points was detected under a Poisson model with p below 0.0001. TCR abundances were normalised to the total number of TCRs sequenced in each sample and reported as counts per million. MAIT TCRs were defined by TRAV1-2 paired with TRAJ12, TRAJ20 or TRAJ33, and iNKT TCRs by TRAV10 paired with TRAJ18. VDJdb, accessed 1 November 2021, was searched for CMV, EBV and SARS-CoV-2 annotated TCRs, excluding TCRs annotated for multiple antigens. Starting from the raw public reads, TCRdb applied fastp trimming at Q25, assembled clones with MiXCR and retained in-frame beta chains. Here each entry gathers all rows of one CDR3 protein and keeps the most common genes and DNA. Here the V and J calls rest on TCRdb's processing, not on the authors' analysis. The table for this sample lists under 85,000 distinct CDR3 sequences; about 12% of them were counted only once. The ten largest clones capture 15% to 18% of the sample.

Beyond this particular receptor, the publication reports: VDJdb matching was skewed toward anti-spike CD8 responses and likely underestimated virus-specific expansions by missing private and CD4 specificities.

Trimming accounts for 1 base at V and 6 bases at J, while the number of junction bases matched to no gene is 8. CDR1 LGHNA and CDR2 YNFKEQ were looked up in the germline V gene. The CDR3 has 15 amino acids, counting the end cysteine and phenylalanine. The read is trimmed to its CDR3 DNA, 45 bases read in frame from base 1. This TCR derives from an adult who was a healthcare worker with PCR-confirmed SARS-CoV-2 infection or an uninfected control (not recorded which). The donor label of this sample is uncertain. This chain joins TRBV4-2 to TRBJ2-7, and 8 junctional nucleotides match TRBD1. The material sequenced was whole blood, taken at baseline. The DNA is TGTGCCAGCAGCCAAGCCCAGACAGGGGACGGCGAGCAGTACTTC. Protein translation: CASSQAQTGDGEQYF.